A single sample is the source of the 27 T cell receptor beta chains below, sequenced in a study of T cell repertoires in cytomegalovirus infection. TCRdb itself ran the reads through MiXCR, one entry per CDR3 protein. The table lists over 150,000 distinct CDR3 sequences, approximately 17% of them singletons. Input material: CD8+ T cells from PBMCs. The receptors stem from a human donor in good health (CMV status not recorded). Some clones in this sample may be carry-over from other donors' samples.

This clonotype turned up a few times. The gene calls are TRBV4-1 and TRBJ2-5, with D possibly being TRBD1 (6 bases). CDR1 is MGHRA and CDR2 is YSYEKL in the germline V gene. Trimming removed 1 base from V and 2 bases from J, with 8 bases in between. The CDR3 is made up of 14 amino acids. The CDR3 nucleotides are TGCGCCAGCAGCCAAGTCGACAGGCAAGAGACCCAGTACTTC. The encoded protein is CASSQVDRQETQYF.

The chain links TRBV4-1 to TRBJ2-1; D remains unclear. The CDR3 extends over 15 amino acids. Trimming pared 1 base from V and 0 bases from J, leaving 7 bases between. CDR1 and CDR2 from the germline V gene are MGHRA and YSYEKL. The CDR3 DNA reads as TGCGCCAGCAGCCAAGTGTCAAGCTCCTACAATGAGCAGTTCTTC. It codes for CASSQVSSSYNEQFF.

This clonotype was observed a handful of times. This chain joins TRBV28 and TRBJ1-3; no reliable D call. The CDR3 loop spans 15 amino acids. Trimming pared 4 bases from V and 0 bases from J, leaving 10 bases between. Germline loops: CDR1 MDHEN, CDR2 SYDVKM. In DNA, the CDR3 is TGTGCCAGCAGTTACGACGGGCACTCTGGAAACACCATATATTTT. The encoded protein is CASSYDGHSGNTIYF.

The chain recombines TRBV7-9 with TRBJ1-4; 9 positions match TRBD1. V lost 5 bases and J lost 2; bases outside the gene matches: 9. The CDR3 consists of 17 residues. Germline V lookup: CDR1 SEHNR, CDR2 FQNEAQ (reference sequence). For the CDR3, the DNA is TGTGCCAGCAGCCCACGGACAGGGGCAAGGACTAATGAAAAACTGTTTTTT. This codes for CASSPRTGARTNEKLFF.

This clonotype was picked up many times. The V gene is TRBV28, the J gene TRBJ1-1; perhaps TRBD1 as D (5 bases). The V end lost 5 bases, the J end lost 8 bases, and 12 bases lay between the germline ends. The CDR3 is 12 amino acids. Germline loops: CDR1 MDHEN, CDR2 SYDVKM. The CDR3, as DNA: TGTGCCAGCAGTCTCGACAGCTCGGAAGCTTTCTTT. It translates to CASSLDSSEAFF.

The CDR3 DNA sequence: TGTGCCAGCAGTTCGGCAGGGGGTACCTACGAGCAGTACTTC. Protein product: CASSSAGGTYEQYF. The chain carries TRBV12-3 or TRBV12-4 and TRBJ2-7, with 7 bases aligning to TRBD1. V lost 4 bases, J lost 2 bases, and 5 bases stayed unmatched. The length of the CDR3 is 14 residues.

V and J are TRBV27 and TRBJ2-5, with a possible D match to TRBD1 (6 bases). The germline V gene has CDR1 MNHEY and CDR2 SMNVEV (reference sequence). The CDR3 length is 15 residues. Between the trimmed V and J ends, which lost 6 bases and 4 bases, there was a span of 18 bases. CDR3 amino acids: CASSSGTSSLETQYF. In nucleotides, the CDR3 is TGTGCCAGCAGCTCCGGGACATCCTCGTTAGAGACCCAGTACTTC.

Only a few counts were recorded for this clonotype. The genes are TRBV7-2 and TRBJ2-6; D perhaps matches TRBD1 (5 bases). Germline V gene lookup returns CDR1 SGHTA and CDR2 FQGNSA. This CDR3 has 19 residues. The V and J ends lost 5 bases and 0 bases respectively, with 20 bases between them. CDR3: CASSPARGRAPSGANVLTF. CDR3 in DNA: TGTGCCAGCAGCCCAGCCCGTGGCAGGGCCCCCTCTGGGGCCAACGTCCTGACTTTC.

This clonotype was seen a few times. The chain recombines TRBV7-9 with TRBJ2-7; D may correspond to TRBD1 or TRBD2 (5 bases each). CDR1 and CDR2 (germline): SEHNR, FQNEAQ (reference sequence). The CDR3 contains 15 residues. Trimming stripped 4 bases from V and 0 bases from J, with 13 bases between. CDR3 nucleotides: TGTGCCAGCAGCTCGCCGGGACCGGGCTCCTACGAGCAGTACTTC. Residues: CASSSPGPGSYEQYF. Together with reference TRBV7-9 and TRBJ2-7, the CDR3 gives the full variable domain: DTGVSQNPRHKITKRGQNVTFRCDPISEHNRLYWYRQTLGQGPEFLTYFQNEAQLEKSRLLSDRFSAERPKGSFSTLEIQRTEQGDSAMYLCASSSPGPGSYEQYFGPGTRLTVT.

The V and J genes are TRBV12-3 or TRBV12-4 and TRBJ2-7; D unresolved. This CDR3 is 10 amino acids long. V was trimmed by 8 bases and J by 3 bases, leaving 5 bases between them. CDR3 DNA sequence: TGTGCCAGCGGCGACTACGAGCAGTACTTC. Translation: CASGDYEQYF.

This clonotype appeared a few times. Sequence at one end of the junction differs from germline and may be a read error. The rearrangement links TRBV7-8 to TRBJ2-7; TRBD1 aligns across 7 bases. Germline CDR1 is SGHVS and CDR2 is FQNEAQ. The CDR3 contains 15 residues. In nucleotides, the CDR3 is TGTGCCAGCAGCGATCGACAGGGCCCTTCCTGCGAGCAGTACTTC. This sequence encodes CASSDRQGPSCEQYF.

In its sample, this clonotype was seen a few times. The chain uses TRBV7-2 and TRBJ1-2; 10 positions match TRBD1. CDR1 is SGHTA and CDR2 is FQGNSA in the germline V gene. This CDR3 is 14 amino acids long. V lost 9 bases, J lost 3 bases, and 7 bases stayed unmatched. This CDR3 reads CASAHGTGDYGYTF. CDR3 sequence (DNA): TGTGCCAGTGCCCACGGGACAGGGGACTATGGCTACACCTTC.

This clonotype was observed a few times. V usage is TRBV4-1 and J usage is TRBJ1-5; D is uncertain. Germline V gene lookup returns CDR1 MGHRA and CDR2 YSYEKL. The CDR3 totals 14 residues. The ends were cut back, 0 bases at V and 4 bases at J, with 7 bases in the middle. The CDR3 DNA sequence: TGCGCCAGCAGCCAAGACCGGTGGAATCAGCCCCAGCATTTT. Translation gives CASSQDRWNQPQHF.

This clonotype occurred once. J is TRBJ1-1 and V is TRBV7-9, with 9 positions matching TRBD1. CDR1 is SEHNR and CDR2 is FQNEAQ in the germline V gene (reference sequence). The CDR3 loop spans 15 amino acids. Trimming cost V 5 bases and J 3 bases; bases outside gene matches: 7. CDR3 bases: TGTGCCAGCAGCCTAGGACAGGGGCGGGACACTGAAGCTTTCTTT. Amino acids: CASSLGQGRDTEAFF.

This clonotype was counted between two and nine times. This chain joins TRBV6-6 and TRBJ2-5; 8 bases are shared with TRBD2. V lost 2 bases, J lost 0 bases, and 5 bases stayed unmatched. The CDR3 is 16 residues long. CDR1 is MNHNY, CDR2 SVGAGI, per germline (reference sequence). The CDR3 DNA is TGTGCCAGCAGTTACGATCAGCGGGAGAACCAAGAGACCCAGTACTTC. Encoded protein: CASSYDQRENQETQYF.

This chain links TRBV7-2 with TRBJ2-3, with TRBD1 matching 8 bases. The V gene end was trimmed by 1 base and the J gene end by 5 bases; junction bases not matched to a gene: 20. The germline gives CDR1 SGHTA, CDR2 FQGNSA. The CDR3 is made up of 20 amino acids. The CDR3 bases are TGTGCCAGCAGCTTAGATTCTAACTATCGGGCTCAGGGGGCCAAAGATACGCAGTATTTT. This encodes CASSLDSNYRAQGAKDTQYF.

V is TRBV7-2 and J is TRBJ2-5; 14 positions agree with TRBD2. The V and J ends lost 4 bases and 5 bases, in that order; junction bases with no gene match: 6. This CDR3 spans 16 amino acids. The germline V gene encodes CDR1 SGHTA and CDR2 FQGNSA. CDR3 amino acids: CASSSTSGGAGETQYF. In DNA, the CDR3 is TGTGCCAGCAGCTCGACTAGCGGGGGGGCCGGTGAGACCCAGTACTTC. The variable domain in full, with the rest retrieved from reference TRBV7-2 and TRBJ2-5, is GAGVSQSPSNKVTEKGKDVELRCDPISGHTALYWYRQSLGQGLEFLIYFQGNSAPDKSGLPSDRFSAERTGGSVSTLTIQRTQQEDSAVYLCASSSTSGGAGETQYFGPGTRLLVL.

The chain joins TRBV4-1 to TRBJ2-3; D gene ambiguous. CDR1 and CDR2 (germline): MGHRA, YSYEKL. V was trimmed by 1 base and J by 2 bases, leaving 10 bases between them. The CDR3 totals 15 residues. The CDR3 loop is CASSQAARSTDTQYF. Written as DNA, the CDR3 is TGCGCCAGCAGCCAAGCTGCGCGTTCCACAGATACGCAGTATTTT.

This clonotype appeared a few times. This chain links TRBV28 with TRBJ2-5, with TRBD2 identical over 9 bases. The V and J ends lost 4 bases and 4 bases, in that order; junction bases with no gene match: 13. Germline V gene sequence: CDR1 MDHEN, CDR2 SYDVKM. There are 17 residues in the CDR3. The CDR3: CASSSLLAGAPRETQYF. In DNA form, the CDR3 reads TGTGCCAGCAGTTCCTTACTAGCGGGTGCTCCCCGAGAGACCCAGTACTTC.

The chain recombines TRBV4-1 with TRBJ2-1, with D possibly being TRBD1 or TRBD2 (5 bases each). V lost 2 bases to trimming and J lost 3 bases, with 17 bases between them. This CDR3 is built from 17 residues. Germline-derived CDR1 and CDR2 are MGHRA and YSYEKL. The CDR3 DNA reads TGCGCCAGCAGCCAAAGGTCTGGGACCTCGGACTACAATGAGCAGTTCTTC. It specifies CASSQRSGTSDYNEQFF.

This clonotype was observed a handful of times. This rearrangement joins TRBV7-8 to TRBJ2-7; D is undetermined. The CDR3 is 11 amino acids. The germline CDR1 and CDR2 sequences are SGHVS and FQNEAQ. V was pared by 6 bases and J by 6 bases, with 9 bases between. The CDR3 bases are TGTGCCAGCAGAGAGCTGGGCGAGCAGTACTTC. Its translation is CASRELGEQYF.

V usage is TRBV7-6 and J usage is TRBJ2-1, with 12 positions matching TRBD2. J was trimmed by 5 bases and V by 4 bases; bases with no gene match: 3. The CDR3 length is 15 residues. The germline V gene encodes CDR1 SGHVS and CDR2 FNYEAQ. DNA of the CDR3: TGTGCCAGCAGCTCTGGACTAGCGGGGCACAATGAGCAGTTCTTC. Protein product: CASSSGLAGHNEQFF.

This clonotype appeared a few times. The V and J genes are TRBV28 and TRBJ1-1, with D hard to call. CDR1 is MDHEN and CDR2 is SYDVKM in the germline V gene. The CDR3 runs 16 residues. The ends were cut back, 2 bases at V and 1 base at J, with 14 bases in the middle. CDR3 amino acids: CASSLARTPENTEAFF. CDR3 DNA: TGTGCCAGCAGTTTAGCCAGAACCCCCGAGAACACTGAAGCTTTCTTT.

This clonotype was found a few times. The V gene is TRBV6-2 or TRBV6-3, the J gene TRBJ2-7; 8 bases are a match to TRBD1. The V segment lost 3 bases and the J segment 5 bases; nucleotides outside the gene matches: 9. The CDR3 sequence is 15 residues long. Germline-derived CDR1 and CDR2 are MNHEY and SVGEGT. The CDR3 loop is CASSYDRGRGNEQYF. The CDR3 DNA follows: TGTGCCAGCAGTTATGACAGGGGCCGCGGGAACGAGCAGTACTTC.

This clonotype occurred a few times. The chain uses TRBV7-3 and TRBJ2-7; tentatively, D is TRBD1 or TRBD2 (5 bases each). Trimming stripped 5 bases from V and 5 bases from J, with 10 bases between. The CDR3 is 12 amino acids. CDR1 and CDR2 (germline): SGHTA, FQGTGA. The CDR3: CASSPGTHEQYF. DNA of the CDR3: TGTGCCAGCAGCCCCGGGACCCACGAGCAGTACTTC.

The chain has TRBV12-3 or TRBV12-4 and TRBJ2-5, with 7 bases identical to TRBD1. The CDR3 contains 14 residues. J was trimmed by 4 bases and V by 5 bases; bases with no gene match: 7. The CDR3 sequence: CASSPNRGGETQYF. The CDR3 DNA is TGTGCCAGCAGTCCAAACAGGGGTGGAGAGACCCAGTACTTC.

This clonotype was seen a handful of times. This chain uses TRBV28 with TRBJ1-1; D remains unclear. With 5 bases removed from V and 2 bases from J, the gap between germline ends came to 12 bases. CDR1 is MDHEN and CDR2 is SYDVKM in the germline V gene. The CDR3 is 14 residues long. The CDR3 sequence is CASSAWVHNTEAFF. Here the CDR3 DNA reads TGTGCCAGCAGTGCCTGGGTCCATAACACTGAAGCTTTCTTT.